Sequencing of this T cell receptor (beta chain) was carried out in a study of CD8+CD57+ T cells in acquired aplastic anemia. As for the study in general: Sorted CD4+ plus CD8+ cells gave DNA averaging approximately 2.9 ug.

The template used for profiling TCR beta VDJ and CDR3 was genomic DNA. TCRdb called the reads again in MiXCR, with one record for every CDR3 protein. The data hold over 150,000 distinct CDR3 sequences, with approximately 48% observed a single time. The authors sequenced patients whose flow cytometry had shown CD8+CD57+ cell expansion. Every patient had severe acquired aplastic anemia. Germline CDR1 and CDR2: SGHAT and FQNNGV. The CDR3 consists of 15 residues. The V gene lost 5 bases and the J gene lost 2 bases, with 14 bases spanning the gap. This clonotype originated in a human donor with aplastic anemia. What was sequenced was sorted CD4+, CD8+, or CD8+CD57+ T cells (not recorded which) from PBMCs. The chain joins TRBV11-2 to TRBJ2-3; weak D call: TRBD1 (5 bases). The CDR3 nucleotides read TGTGCCAGCAGCCTAAATCAGGGTATCACAGATACGCAGTATTTT. Encoded protein: CASSLNQGITDTQYF. The full variable domain, its missing parts supplied by reference TRBV11-2 and TRBJ2-3, is EAGVAQSPRYKIIEKRQSVAFWCNPISGHATLYWYQQILGQGPKLLIQFQNNGVVDDSQLPKDRFSAERLKGVDSTLKIQPAKLEDSAVYLCASSLNQGITDTQYFGPGTRLTVL.